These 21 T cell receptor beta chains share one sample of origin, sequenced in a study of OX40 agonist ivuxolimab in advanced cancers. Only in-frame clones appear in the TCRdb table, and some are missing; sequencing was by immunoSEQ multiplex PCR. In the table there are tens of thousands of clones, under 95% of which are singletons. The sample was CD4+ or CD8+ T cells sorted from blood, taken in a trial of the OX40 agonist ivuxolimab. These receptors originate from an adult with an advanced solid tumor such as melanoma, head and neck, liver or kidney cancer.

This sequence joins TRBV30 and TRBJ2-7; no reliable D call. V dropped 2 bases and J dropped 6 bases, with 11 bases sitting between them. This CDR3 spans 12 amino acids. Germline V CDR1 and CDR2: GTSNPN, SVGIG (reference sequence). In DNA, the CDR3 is TGTGCCTGGAGTCCTCCCGCTGGCGAGCAGTACTTC. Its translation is CAWSPPAGEQYF.

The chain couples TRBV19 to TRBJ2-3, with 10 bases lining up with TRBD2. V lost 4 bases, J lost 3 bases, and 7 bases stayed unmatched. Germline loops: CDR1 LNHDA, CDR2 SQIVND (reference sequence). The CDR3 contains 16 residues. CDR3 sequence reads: CASSKERGGLTDTQYF. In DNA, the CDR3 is TGTGCCAGTAGTAAGGAGCGGGGGGGGTTGACAGATACGCAGTATTTT. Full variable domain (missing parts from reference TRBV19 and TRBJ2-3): DGGITQSPKYLFRKEGQNVTLSCEQNLNHDAMYWYRQDPGQGLRLIYYSQIVNDFQKGDIAEGYSVSREKKESFPLTVTSAQKNPTAFYLCASSKERGGLTDTQYFGPGTRLTVL.

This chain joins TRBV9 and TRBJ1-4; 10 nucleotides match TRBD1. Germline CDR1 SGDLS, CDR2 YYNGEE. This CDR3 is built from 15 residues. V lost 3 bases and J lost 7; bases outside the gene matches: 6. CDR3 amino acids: CASSEGQGEGEKLFF. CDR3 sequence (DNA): TGTGCCAGCAGCGAAGGACAGGGGGAGGGTGAAAAACTGTTTTTT.

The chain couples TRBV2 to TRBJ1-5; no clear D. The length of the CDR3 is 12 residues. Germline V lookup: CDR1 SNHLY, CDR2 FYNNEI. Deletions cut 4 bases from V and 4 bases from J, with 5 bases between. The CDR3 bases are TGTGCCAGCAGTGCCGTTAATCAGCCCCAGCATTTT. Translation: CASSAVNQPQHF.

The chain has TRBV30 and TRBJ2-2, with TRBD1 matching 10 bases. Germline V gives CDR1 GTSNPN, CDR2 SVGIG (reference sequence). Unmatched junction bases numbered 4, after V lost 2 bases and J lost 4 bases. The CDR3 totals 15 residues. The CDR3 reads CAWSTGTGATGELFF. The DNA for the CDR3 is TGTGCCTGGAGTACCGGGACAGGGGCCACCGGGGAGCTGTTTTTT.

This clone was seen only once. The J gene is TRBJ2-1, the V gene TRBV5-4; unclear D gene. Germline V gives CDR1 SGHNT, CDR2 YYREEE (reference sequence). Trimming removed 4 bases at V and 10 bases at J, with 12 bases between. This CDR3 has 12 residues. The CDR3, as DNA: TGTGCCAGCAGCCCCAAGATGTCGGAGCAGTTCTTC. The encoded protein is CASSPKMSEQFF.

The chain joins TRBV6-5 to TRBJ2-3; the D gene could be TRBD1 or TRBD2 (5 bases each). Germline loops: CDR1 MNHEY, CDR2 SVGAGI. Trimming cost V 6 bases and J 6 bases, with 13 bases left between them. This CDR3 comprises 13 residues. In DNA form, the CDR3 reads TGTGCCAGCAGCACACTCGGGGCGGATACGCAGTATTTT. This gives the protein CASSTLGADTQYF.

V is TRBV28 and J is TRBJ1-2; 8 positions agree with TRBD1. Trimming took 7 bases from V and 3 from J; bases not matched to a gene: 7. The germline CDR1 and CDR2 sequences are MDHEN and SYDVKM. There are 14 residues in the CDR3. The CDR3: CASTLDREDYGYTF. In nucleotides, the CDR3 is TGTGCCAGCACCTTGGACAGGGAGGACTATGGCTACACCTTC.

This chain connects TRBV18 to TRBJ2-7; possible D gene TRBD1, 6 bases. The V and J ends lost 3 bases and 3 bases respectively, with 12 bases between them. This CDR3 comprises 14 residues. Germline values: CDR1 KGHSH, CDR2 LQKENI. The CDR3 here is CASSPGAAFYEQYF. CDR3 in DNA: TGTGCCAGCTCACCGGGGGCGGCCTTCTACGAGCAGTACTTC.

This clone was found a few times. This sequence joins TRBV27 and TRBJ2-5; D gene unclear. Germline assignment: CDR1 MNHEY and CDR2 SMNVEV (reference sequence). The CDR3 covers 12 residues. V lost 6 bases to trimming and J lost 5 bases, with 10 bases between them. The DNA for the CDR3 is TGTGCCAGCAGCCGAATAGGGGAGACCCAGTACTTC. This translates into CASSRIGETQYF.

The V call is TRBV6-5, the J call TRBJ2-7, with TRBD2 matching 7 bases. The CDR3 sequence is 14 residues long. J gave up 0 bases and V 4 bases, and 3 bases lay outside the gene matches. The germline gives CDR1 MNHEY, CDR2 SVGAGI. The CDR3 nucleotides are TGTGCCAGCAGTTTGGCTAGCGGCTCCTACGAGCAGTACTTC. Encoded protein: CASSLASGSYEQYF.

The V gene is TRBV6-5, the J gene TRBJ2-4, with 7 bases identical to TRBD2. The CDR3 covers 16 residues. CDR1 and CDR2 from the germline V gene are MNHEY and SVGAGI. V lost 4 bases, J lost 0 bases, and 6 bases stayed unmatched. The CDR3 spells CASSLVIAGAKNIQYF. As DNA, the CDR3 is TGTGCCAGCAGTTTGGTAATAGCGGGAGCCAAAAACATTCAGTACTTC.

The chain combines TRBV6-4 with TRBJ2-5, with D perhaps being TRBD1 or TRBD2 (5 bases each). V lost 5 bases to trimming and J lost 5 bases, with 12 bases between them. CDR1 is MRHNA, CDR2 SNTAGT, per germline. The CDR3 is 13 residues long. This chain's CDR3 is CASSPSGTETQYF. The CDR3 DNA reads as TGTGCCAGCAGTCCCTCGGGGACGGAGACCCAGTACTTC.

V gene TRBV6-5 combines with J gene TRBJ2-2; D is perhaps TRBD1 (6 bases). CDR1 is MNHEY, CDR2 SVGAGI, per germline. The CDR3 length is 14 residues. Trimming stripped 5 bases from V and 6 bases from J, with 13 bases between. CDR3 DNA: TGTGCCAGCAGTAACAGGGAAACGGCCGGGGAGCTGTTTTTT. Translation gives CASSNRETAGELFF.

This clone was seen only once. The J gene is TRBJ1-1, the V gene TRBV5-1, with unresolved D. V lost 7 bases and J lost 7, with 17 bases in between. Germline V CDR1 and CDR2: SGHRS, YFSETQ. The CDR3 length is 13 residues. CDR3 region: CASRPTRTHEAFF. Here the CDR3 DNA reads TGCGCCAGCCGACCCACCCGAACCCATGAAGCTTTCTTT.

CDR3: CASSPRGSYNEQFF. The CDR3, as DNA: TGTGCCAGCAGCCCGCGGGGCTCCTACAATGAGCAGTTCTTC. The chain recombines TRBV11-3 with TRBJ2-1, with D perhaps matching TRBD2 (6 bases). Germline CDR1 is SGHNT and CDR2 is YENEEA. The CDR3 covers 14 residues. V lost 5 bases to trimming and J lost 0 bases, with 8 bases between them. Full variable domain (rest looked up from reference TRBV11-3 and TRBJ2-1): EAGVVQSPRYKIIEKKQPVAFWCNPISGHNTLYWYLQNLGQGPELLIRYENEEAVDDSQLPKDRFSAERLKGVDSTLKIQPAELGDSAVYLCASSPRGSYNEQFFGPGTRLTVL.

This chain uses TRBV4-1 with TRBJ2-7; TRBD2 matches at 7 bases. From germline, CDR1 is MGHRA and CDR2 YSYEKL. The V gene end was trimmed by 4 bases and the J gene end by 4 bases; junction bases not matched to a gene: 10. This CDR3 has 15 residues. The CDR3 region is CASSREGSGSYEQYF. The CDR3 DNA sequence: TGCGCCAGCAGCCGGGAGGGAAGCGGGTCGTACGAGCAGTACTTC.

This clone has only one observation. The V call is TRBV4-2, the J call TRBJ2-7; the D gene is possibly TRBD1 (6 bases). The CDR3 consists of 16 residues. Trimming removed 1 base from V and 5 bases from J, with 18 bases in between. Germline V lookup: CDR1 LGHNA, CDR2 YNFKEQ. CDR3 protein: CASSQAVDRQVHEQYF. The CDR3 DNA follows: TGTGCCAGCAGCCAAGCCGTCGACAGGCAAGTACACGAGCAGTACTTC.

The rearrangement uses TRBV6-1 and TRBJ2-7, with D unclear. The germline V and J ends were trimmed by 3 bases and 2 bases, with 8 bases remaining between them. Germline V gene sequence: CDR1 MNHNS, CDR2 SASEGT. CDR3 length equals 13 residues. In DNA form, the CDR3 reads TGTGCCAGCAGTGAGTCGGCCCCCTACGAGCAGTACTTC. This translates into CASSESAPYEQYF.

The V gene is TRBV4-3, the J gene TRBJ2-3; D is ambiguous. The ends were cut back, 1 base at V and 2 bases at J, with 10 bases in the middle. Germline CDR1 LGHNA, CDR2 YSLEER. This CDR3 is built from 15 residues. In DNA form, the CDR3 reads TGCGCCAGCAGCCAAGTTCGGGCAACCACAGATACGCAGTATTTT. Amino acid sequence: CASSQVRATTDTQYF.

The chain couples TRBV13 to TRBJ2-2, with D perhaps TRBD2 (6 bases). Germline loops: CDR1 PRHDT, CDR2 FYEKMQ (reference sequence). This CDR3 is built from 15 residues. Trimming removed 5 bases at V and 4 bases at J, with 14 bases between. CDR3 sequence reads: CASSGGERGTGELFF. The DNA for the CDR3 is TGTGCCAGCAGCGGAGGGGAACGCGGCACCGGGGAGCTGTTTTTT.